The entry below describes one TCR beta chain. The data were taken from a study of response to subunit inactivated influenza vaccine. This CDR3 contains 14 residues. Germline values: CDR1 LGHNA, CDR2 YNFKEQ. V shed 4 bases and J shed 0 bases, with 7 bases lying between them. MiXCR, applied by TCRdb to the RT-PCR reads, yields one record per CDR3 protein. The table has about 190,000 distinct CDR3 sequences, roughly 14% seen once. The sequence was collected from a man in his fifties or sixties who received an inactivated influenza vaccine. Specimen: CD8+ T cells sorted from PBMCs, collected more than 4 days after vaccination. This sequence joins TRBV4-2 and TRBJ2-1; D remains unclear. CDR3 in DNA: TGTGCCAGCAGCCGATTTAGCTCCTACAATGAGCAGTTCTTC. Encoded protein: CASSRFSSYNEQFF.